This T cell receptor beta chain originates from a study of identical twins (dated by TCRdb to 2016 to 2018). For the study in its entirety: To test whether fetal clonotypes persist, the study used deep sequencing on TCR alpha and beta repertoires from monozygotic twins, unrelated adults of various ages, and cord blood. To rule out contamination, the twin experiments were replicated at different times with different library preparation protocols.

Only healthy Caucasian donors were included. The twin cohort comprised three pairs of female monozygotic twins, all aged roughly 18 to 29 years. Positive isolation kits from Invitrogen were used to isolate CD4+ and CD8+ T cell populations. Library creation used 5' RACE. The listed sequencing device is Illumina HiSeq 2000. Template switching added a universal primer binding site, and the final cDNA carried a unique molecular identifier that allowed TCR cDNA molecules to be counted accurately. Specific primers in the conserved constant-segment region were used to synthesize first-strand cDNA for TCR alpha and beta chains. To control for contamination, every cDNA library carried two barcodes: a SMART-Mk sample barcode plus Illumina barcodes. TruSeq adapter sequences and Illumina sample barcodes were added in two successive PCR steps. The TCR alpha and beta cDNA libraries were sequenced on the Illumina HiSeq platform using custom primers. The original pipeline was this. Raw reads were processed with MiGEC to extract unique molecular identifiers, and MiXCR was used to determine CDR3 positions. For each individual, recombination models were inferred using an EM algorithm with the repgenHMM and IGoR tools. The tcR package in R was used for shared clonotype analysis, with sharing normalized by the product of cloneset sizes. To study raw recombination without the effects of thymic and clonal selection, out-of-frame nonproductive sequences were analyzed. The raw public reads went through TCRdb reprocessing: fastp at Q25, MiXCR clone calling, in-frame beta chains kept. CDR3 protein duplicates are merged, each entry listing the most common genes and DNA. The V and J calls and clone size are TCRdb's, not the authors'. This sample is represented by about 520,000 distinct CDR3 sequences; roughly a fifth of them were singletons. The leading ten clones occupy about 0.91% of the sample.

Via the germline V gene, CDR1 is LGHNA and CDR2 YNFKEQ. From cysteine to phenylalanine, the CDR3 is 13 amino acids long. Solely the CDR3 DNA is kept, with 39 bases framed from the first base. Between the V and J ends, shortened by 0 bases and 8 bases respectively, the junction contains 8 bases. Results the study describes overall, beyond this receptor: Abundant cord blood beta clonotypes carried fewer insertions; young adult naive repertoires showed a weaker similar trend, while memory repertoires showed none. Recombination models systematically underestimated out-of-frame TCR alpha sharing in monozygotic twins but agreed with sharing between unrelated individuals. In beta out-of-frame sequences, excess twin sharing was weaker, because having fewer shared sequences lowered the signal-to-noise ratio. Conclusions relied on cross-sectional statistical analysis, since the same donors could not be followed over many years. Compared with coincidental sharing between unrelated individuals, an excess of low generation-probability sequences was observed among out-of-frame TCR alpha sequences shared between twins. Invariant T cells such as MAIT and iNKT could partly confound zero-insertion analyses, although diverse VJ usage argued against such confounding for most clonotypes.

For this clonotype: Its antigen target is currently unknown. Within one base of it there is no much larger clone, and no base qualities were kept.

The same specimen was also included in a second study, on T cells expressing NK-cell markers. That second publication adds: In sorted CD3+CD56+NKG2C+, CD3+CD56+NKG2C- and CD3+CD56-NKG2C+ T-cell subsets from eight donors, TCR beta-chain repertoires were profiled. Among the eight sequenced donors, seven were HCMV-seropositive and one was HCMV-seronegative. In several experiments an anti-gammadeltaTCR antibody was added to restrict sorting to alphabetaTCR-expressing T cells. In a handful of donors, the dominant CD3+CD56+NKG2C+ clonotypes were found to rank among the top 10 CD8+ clonotypes and to make up 1.0-7.0% of CD8+ T cells. Those dominant clonotypes were again the most abundant among CD3+CD56-NKG2C+ cells in several donors, at about 25-60.1%. Whether the expanded NKG2C-expressing T cell clones were specific for HCMV antigens remained unclear. The study sequenced eight donors, all healthy volunteers chosen at random: three men and five women. A commercial ELISA kit detecting HCMV-specific IgG in serum was used to determine HCMV serostatus. Reads were demultiplexed and grouped by UMI with MIGEC, and clonotypes were assembled and quantified with MiTCR. To exclude erroneous sequences, any TCR cDNA sequence not supported by at least two reads was discarded. The tcR package was used for downstream repertoire analysis, and clonotypes were matched between fractions using CDR3 nucleotide sequence together with V segment. Antigen specificity was annotated against VDJdb with VDJmatch, allowing one amino acid substitution in CDR3.

Sequencing was performed on CD4+ T cells sorted from blood. This chain is built from TRBV4-2 and TRBJ2-1; perhaps TRBD1 is the D gene, with 6 bases matching. This clonotype originated in a woman aged 18-29 years in good health. The DNA is as follows: TGTGCCAGCAGCCAAGACAGGGGCGATGAGCAGTTCTTC. Its protein is CASSQDRGDEQFF.